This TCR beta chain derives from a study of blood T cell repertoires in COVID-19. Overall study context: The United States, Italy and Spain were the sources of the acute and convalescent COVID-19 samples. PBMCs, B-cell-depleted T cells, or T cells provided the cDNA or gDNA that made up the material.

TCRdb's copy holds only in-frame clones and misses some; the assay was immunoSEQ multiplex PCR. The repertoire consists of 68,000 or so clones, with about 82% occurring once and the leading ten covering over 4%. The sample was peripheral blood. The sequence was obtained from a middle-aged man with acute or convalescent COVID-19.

The CDR3 loop reads CASSLAAAGGNTIYF. The CDR3 coding sequence is TGCGCCAGCAGCTTGGCCGCGGCCGGTGGAAACACCATATATTTT. This chain joins TRBV5-1 and TRBJ1-3; no clear D. Per germline, CDR1 SGHRS and CDR2 YFSETQ. This CDR3 has 15 amino acids. Trimming removed 0 bases at V and 3 bases at J, with 10 bases between. Full variable domain (rest looked up from reference TRBV5-1 and TRBJ1-3): KAGVTQTPRYLIKTRGQQVTLSCSPISGHRSVSWYQQTPGQGLQFLFEYFSETQRNKGNFPGRFSGRQFSNSRSEMNVSTLELGDSALYLCASSLAAAGGNTIYFGEGSWLTVV.